One and the same sample provided the 29 T cell receptor beta chains below, sequenced in a study of technical replicates of blood from several donors. Repertoires were generated with immunoSEQ multiplex PCR, while TCRdb's copy carries only in-frame clones and drops some. The table has under 100,000 clones, 90% to 97% seen once; the top ten hold approximately 0.32%. The sequenced sample was T cells isolated from PBMCs. Receptor source: a human donor in good health.

The chain carries TRBV6-6 and TRBJ2-5; 7 bases fit TRBD1. V trimming: 5 bases; J trimming: 4 bases; junction bases outside the gene matches: 4. Germline V gene sequence: CDR1 MNHNY, CDR2 SVGAGI (reference sequence). The length of the CDR3 is 13 residues. As DNA, the CDR3 is TGTGCCAGCAGTCCATACAGGGGAGAGACCCAGTACTTC. As protein: CASSPYRGETQYF.

The rearrangement joins TRBV7-2 to TRBJ2-7; the D gene is possibly TRBD1 (6 bases). Germline CDR1 reads SGHTA; CDR2 reads FQGNSA. The CDR3 is 13 residues long. Trimming took off 4 bases at V and 7 bases at J, with 14 bases between the two ends. The CDR3 region has the DNA TGTGCCAGCAGCTCCGGACAGCTCGGGGAGCAGTACTTC. Encoded protein: CASSSGQLGEQYF.

The chain employs TRBV7-3 and TRBJ2-5; TRBD2 matches 11 bases. Trimming at V came to 4 bases and at J to 4 bases, leaving 8 bases not matched to a gene. The CDR3 extends over 16 amino acids. Germline V gene sequence: CDR1 SGHTA, CDR2 FQGTGA. CDR3 protein: CASSSTSGRGRETQYF. CDR3 coding DNA: TGTGCCAGCAGCTCTACTAGCGGGAGAGGTCGAGAGACCCAGTACTTC.

The V and J genes are TRBV5-1 and TRBJ1-1; possibly TRBD1 for D (5 bases). This CDR3 region has 13 residues. V dropped 5 bases and J dropped 4 bases, with 12 bases sitting between them. CDR1 SGHRS and CDR2 YFSETQ come from the germline V gene. The chain's CDR3 is CASSDGGGTEAFF. CDR3 DNA: TGCGCCAGCAGTGACGGGGGAGGCACTGAAGCTTTCTTT.

The gene calls are TRBV30 and TRBJ2-7; 9 nucleotides agree with TRBD2. Germline CDR1 GTSNPN, CDR2 SVGIG (reference sequence). The CDR3 has 12 residues. J was trimmed by 3 bases and V by 7 bases; bases with no gene match: 4. The CDR3 sequence is CAFSGRGYEQYF. In DNA, the CDR3 is TGTGCCTTTAGCGGGAGAGGCTACGAGCAGTACTTC.

This chain connects TRBV9 to TRBJ2-2; possible D gene TRBD2, 5 bases. The germline V gene encodes CDR1 SGDLS and CDR2 YYNGEE. V lost 4 bases and J lost 3, with 13 bases in between. CDR3 length equals 15 residues. In DNA, the CDR3 is TGTGCCAGCAGCACCACCCCGGGATACACCGGGGAGCTGTTTTTT. Its protein is CASSTTPGYTGELFF.

V and J are TRBV11-2 and TRBJ2-3; D is perhaps TRBD2 (6 bases). This CDR3 has 16 residues. Germline V lookup: CDR1 SGHAT, CDR2 FQNNGV. Deletions cut 5 bases from V and 1 base from J, with 16 bases between. CDR3 nucleotides: TGTGCCAGCAGCACCTTCGGGGGACGCGGCACAGATACGCAGTATTTT. Amino acid sequence: CASSTFGGRGTDTQYF.

This chain connects TRBV5-1 to TRBJ2-5; perhaps TRBD1 as D (5 bases). This CDR3 comprises 15 residues. Trimming left V 0 bases short and J 5 bases short, with 14 bases between. CDR1 is SGHRS, CDR2 YFSETQ, per germline. The CDR3 here is CASSLVAGYLETQYF. DNA of the CDR3: TGCGCCAGCAGCTTGGTCGCAGGGTATTTGGAGACCCAGTACTTC. The full variable domain, with the rest looked up from reference TRBV5-1 and TRBJ2-5, is KAGVTQTPRYLIKTRGQQVTLSCSPISGHRSVSWYQQTPGQGLQFLFEYFSETQRNKGNFPGRFSGRQFSNSRSEMNVSTLELGDSALYLCASSLVAGYLETQYFGPGTRLLVL.

J is TRBJ2-7 and V is TRBV30; 9 bases align to TRBD2. This CDR3 is built from 14 residues. Per the germline V gene, CDR1 is GTSNPN and CDR2 is SVGIG (reference sequence). With 5 bases clipped from V and 5 bases from J, the junction kept 10 bases outside the gene matches. The CDR3 DNA follows: TGTGCCTGGGGTATAGCGGGAGCTGCCCACGAGCAGTACTTC. This encodes CAWGIAGAAHEQYF.

The chain couples TRBV29-1 to TRBJ1-1; 8 bases map to TRBD1. This CDR3 has 14 residues. V shed 6 bases and J 0 bases; nucleotides not matched to a gene: 6. Germline V gene data show CDR1 as SQVTM and CDR2 as ANQGSEA. The CDR3 region is CSVQGANMNTEAFF. In DNA, the CDR3 is TGCAGCGTCCAGGGGGCTAACATGAACACTGAAGCTTTCTTT.

The chain has TRBV5-4 and TRBJ1-1, with D possibly being TRBD1 (6 bases). The CDR3 totals 13 residues. The V gene lost 4 bases and the J gene lost 7 bases, with 14 bases spanning the gap. Per germline, CDR1 SGHNT and CDR2 YYREEE (reference sequence). The CDR3 bases are TGTGCCAGCAGCGCTTGGACAGACGATGAAGCTTTCTTT. Its protein product is CASSAWTDDEAFF.

The CDR3 protein is CSARDSGGDTQYF. The CDR3 DNA sequence: TGCAGCGCGCGGGACTCAGGCGGAGATACGCAGTATTTT. This chain uses TRBV29-1 with TRBJ2-3, with D possibly TRBD2 on 6 matching bases. Germline V gene sequence: CDR1 SQVTM, CDR2 ANQGSEA. This CDR3 is built from 13 residues. The V end was cut by 7 bases, the J end by 5 bases, with 16 bases between.

This clone has only one observation. This chain links TRBV30 with TRBJ2-2, with a possible D match to TRBD2 (5 bases). Germline CDR1 is GTSNPN and CDR2 is SVGIG (reference sequence). Trimming removed 3 bases at V and 1 base at J, with 6 bases between. The CDR3 is made up of 13 amino acids. This CDR3 is CAWRSGNTGELFF. The DNA for the CDR3 is TGTGCCTGGAGGAGCGGGAACACCGGGGAGCTGTTTTTT.

The V call is TRBV11-1, the J call TRBJ2-2; D might be TRBD1 (5 bases). The V gene lost 5 bases and the J gene lost 0 bases, with 10 bases spanning the gap. CDR3 length equals 15 residues. Germline V lookup: CDR1 SGHAT, CDR2 FQDESV (reference sequence). As DNA, the CDR3 is TGTGCCAGCAGCCATGACAGAGCGAACACCGGGGAGCTGTTTTTT. Its translation is CASSHDRANTGELFF. The variable domain in full, completed from reference TRBV11-1 and TRBJ2-2, reads EAEVAQSPRYKITEKSQAVAFWCDPISGHATLYWYRQILGQGPELLVQFQDESVVDDSQLPKDRFSAERLKGVDSTLKIQPAELGDSAMYLCASSHDRANTGELFFGEGSRLTVL.

This chain joins TRBV19 and TRBJ1-1; TRBD1 agrees at 8 bases. Unmatched junction bases numbered 17, after V lost 8 bases and J lost 6 bases. This CDR3 contains 16 residues. The V gene's germline CDR1 is LNHDA and CDR2 SQIVND (reference sequence). The CDR3 here is CASGPHLGQTGAEAFF. As DNA, the CDR3 is TGTGCCAGTGGACCTCATCTGGGACAGACAGGGGCTGAAGCTTTCTTT.

This chain joins TRBV19 and TRBJ1-5, with D tentatively TRBD1 (6 bases). This CDR3 has 13 residues. Per germline, CDR1 LNHDA and CDR2 SQIVND (reference sequence). V was shortened by 4 bases and J by 3 bases, with 7 bases between the two germline ends. The CDR3 loop is CASSRQVNQPQHF. DNA of the CDR3: TGTGCCAGTAGTAGACAGGTCAATCAGCCCCAGCATTTT. The full variable domain, rest sourced from reference TRBV19 and TRBJ1-5, is DGGITQSPKYLFRKEGQNVTLSCEQNLNHDAMYWYRQDPGQGLRLIYYSQIVNDFQKGDIAEGYSVSREKKESFPLTVTSAQKNPTAFYLCASSRQVNQPQHFGDGTRLSIL.

The V call is TRBV27, the J call TRBJ2-7; 10 nucleotides line up with TRBD2. The CDR3 has 15 amino acids. Per the germline V gene, CDR1 is MNHEY and CDR2 is SMNVEV (reference sequence). V gave up 6 bases and J gave up 0 bases; unmatched junction bases: 5. CDR3 in amino acids: CASSFSSGSSYEQYF. In DNA form, the CDR3 reads TGTGCCAGCAGCTTCTCTAGCGGGAGCTCCTACGAGCAGTACTTC.

The V and J genes are TRBV28 and TRBJ2-7; D call uncertain. Germline CDR1 MDHEN, CDR2 SYDVKM. CDR3 length: 14 amino acids. Deletions cut 3 bases from V and 6 bases from J, with 15 bases between. This chain's CDR3 is CASSFGGKRSEQYF. DNA for the CDR3: TGTGCCAGCAGTTTCGGCGGAAAAAGGTCCGAGCAGTACTTC.

V is TRBV15 and J is TRBJ2-1; D gene unclear. This CDR3 has 11 residues. Germline V gene sequence: CDR1 LNHNV, CDR2 YYDKDF (reference sequence). V was pared by 3 bases and J by 10 bases, with 7 bases between. This CDR3 is CATSSYREQFF. The CDR3 bases are TGTGCCACCAGCAGTTATAGAGAGCAGTTCTTC. Variable domain in full (rest from reference TRBV15 and TRBJ2-1): DAMVIQNPRYQVTQFGKPVTLSCSQTLNHNVMYWYQQKSSQAPKLLFHYYDKDFNNEADTPDNFQSRRPNTSFCFLDIRSPGLGDTAMYLCATSSYREQFFGPGTRLTVL.

The chain joins TRBV7-9 to TRBJ2-7; 9 bases are shared with TRBD1. The CDR3 runs to 16 residues. In germline, CDR1 is SEHNR, CDR2 FQNEAQ (reference sequence). V dropped 5 bases and J dropped 3; count of bases not matched to a gene: 11. CDR3 sequence: CASSKDPGQGVYEQYF. CDR3 DNA sequence: TGTGCCAGCAGCAAAGACCCGGGACAGGGAGTCTACGAGCAGTACTTC.

The chain links TRBV29-1 to TRBJ2-7; maybe TRBD2 (5 bases). The CDR3 totals 14 residues. Germline V lookup: CDR1 SQVTM, CDR2 ANQGSEA. The CDR3 DNA reads as TGCATCACCTCACGGGGTCTCATCCGTTACGAGCAGTACTTC. This gives the protein CITSRGLIRYEQYF.

This chain uses TRBV5-6 with TRBJ1-5; D not certain. This CDR3 has 13 residues. Germline-derived CDR1 and CDR2 are SGHDT and YYEEEE. V was trimmed by 0 bases and J by 7 bases, leaving 8 bases between them. CDR3 protein: CASSLGGGQPQHF. The CDR3 DNA reads as TGTGCCAGCAGCTTGGGTGGAGGGCAGCCCCAGCATTTT.

This chain joins TRBV19 and TRBJ1-3, with D perhaps TRBD1 (5 bases). The length of the CDR3 is 14 residues. Germline loops: CDR1 LNHDA, CDR2 SQIVND (reference sequence). Trimming left V 11 bases short and J 0 bases short, with 14 bases between. CDR3 sequence reads: CAAQGADSGNTIYF. The CDR3 DNA sequence: TGTGCCGCTCAGGGCGCTGACTCTGGAAACACCATATATTTT.

V and J are TRBV2 and TRBJ2-3; 10 nucleotides agree with TRBD2. After removal of 6 bases from V and 5 bases from J, the junction contained 8 bases not matched to a gene. The germline gives CDR1 SNHLY, CDR2 FYNNEI. The CDR3 is 15 residues long. The CDR3 DNA follows: TGTGCCAGCAGAAAGCTAGCGGGAGATTTAGATACGCAGTATTTT. It specifies CASRKLAGDLDTQYF.

The genes are TRBV4-1 and TRBJ2-4; 8 bases line up with TRBD1. The CDR3 has 15 residues. V trimming: 0 bases; J trimming: 6 bases; junction bases outside the gene matches: 4. Germline CDR1 is MGHRA and CDR2 is YSYEKL. DNA of the CDR3: TGCGCCAGCAGCCAAGACGCCGGGACAGGAAACATTCAGTACTTC. This codes for CASSQDAGTGNIQYF.

This chain links TRBV4-3 with TRBJ2-1; no definite D call. Trimming pared 0 bases from V and 10 bases from J, leaving 7 bases between. CDR3 length: 12 amino acids. CDR1 is LGHNA and CDR2 is YSLEER in the germline V gene. The CDR3 region is CASSQDYREQFF. The DNA of the CDR3 is TGCGCCAGCAGCCAAGACTACCGAGAGCAGTTCTTC.

This chain uses TRBV19 with TRBJ1-1; possible D gene TRBD1, 6 bases. CDR1 and CDR2 (germline): LNHDA, SQIVND (reference sequence). The CDR3 is 13 residues long. V lost 5 bases, J lost 3 bases, and 10 bases lay in between. CDR3 bases: TGTGCCAGTAGTTCAACAGGGTACACTGAAGCTTTCTTT. It encodes CASSSTGYTEAFF.

This clone has a single count. The V and J genes are TRBV9 and TRBJ1-5; perhaps TRBD1 as D (6 bases). The V end lost 4 bases, the J end lost 3 bases, and 11 bases lay between the germline ends. Germline CDR1 and CDR2: SGDLS and YYNGEE. The CDR3 sequence is 14 residues long. As DNA, the CDR3 is TGTGCCAGCAGCTCCACAGGGTTCAATCAGCCCCAGCATTTT. It specifies CASSSTGFNQPQHF.

The chain couples TRBV2 to TRBJ2-5, with D perhaps TRBD2 (6 bases). V lost 3 bases and J lost 4, with 15 bases in between. Germline CDR1 SNHLY, CDR2 FYNNEI. This CDR3 comprises 15 residues. The CDR3 sequence: CASSEGCEGGETQYF. As DNA, the CDR3 is TGTGCCAGCAGTGAGGGGTGTGAGGGAGGAGAGACCCAGTACTTC. Based on the CDR3 plus reference TRBV2 and TRBJ2-5, the full variable domain is EPEVTQTPSHQVTQMGQEVILRCVPISNHLYFYWYRQILGQKVEFLVSFYNNEISEKSEIFDDQFSVERPDGSNFTLKIRSTKLEDSAMYFCASSEGCEGGETQYFGPGTRLLVL.